This T cell receptor (beta chain) comes out of a study of T-cell reconstitution after alpha-beta-depleted transplantation in children. Study-wide results and caveats: Some patients' high day-60 TCRbeta diversity was attributed to recipient cells surviving conditioning. Newly made T cells mostly supplied T-cell counts and diversity one year after transplant. In patients about two months after transplant, alpha-beta T cells reportedly arose from several hundred expanded graft clones.

Details on this clonotype: The antigen remains undetermined.

V dropped 1 base and J dropped 4 bases, with 10 bases sitting between them. The CDR3 runs 14 residues. The germline V gene has CDR1 SEHNR and CDR2 FQNEAQ (reference sequence). During its preparation, the TCRbeta library received unique molecular identifiers. TCRdb itself ran the PCR reads through MiXCR, one entry per CDR3 protein. Counted here are 580,000 or so distinct CDR3 sequences, roughly 24% occurring once; the ten biggest clones make up 14%. The starting material was PBMCs, mostly from graft donor cells, obtained 360 days after TCRalphabeta/CD19-depleted stem cell transplant. The source is a boy in the first two years of life who had a stem cell transplant for acute myeloid leukemia, so the T cells may come from the graft donor. The chain is built from TRBV7-9 and TRBJ2-5; D not resolved. Here the CDR3 DNA reads TGTGCCAGCAGCTTAGGTACAGCACTAGAGACCCAGTACTTC. Its translation is CASSLGTALETQYF.